The clone carrying this T cell receptor (beta chain) was found many times. Its antigen is undetermined. This sample was taken from a study of regulatory T cells in long-lasting Graves disease. Construction of the TCR beta libraries employed iRepertoire HTBI primers in conjunction with Arm-PCR of CDR3 regions. TCRdb used MiXCR to reprocess the multiplex PCR reads, holding one entry per CDR3 protein. This repertoire shows 200,000 to 250,000 distinct CDR3 sequences, approximately 19% found once; its top ten account for about 12%. The CDR3 length is 17 residues. The germline CDR1 and CDR2 sequences are MNHEY and SMNVEV (reference sequence). V was pared by 2 bases and J by 3 bases, with 16 bases between. Points from the study as a whole: The sample size was small, and this may have reduced accuracy.

As to time point: newly diagnosed GD, antithyroid drugs for less than 3 months. Researchers made the TCR library from RNA that was extracted from PBMCs. A further study also used this sample, focusing on T cells in Graves' hyperthyroidism and ophthalmopathy. As that study records: Thyroid ultrasound, orbital computed tomography, clinical symptoms, and serum thyroxine and TRAb underpinned diagnoses.

The V and J genes are TRBV27 and TRBJ2-2, with D uncertain. The input for sequencing was peripheral blood mononuclear cells (PBMCs), taken at new diagnosis, from a patient treated with antithyroid drugs. The sequence was collected from a woman in her 30s with Graves disease. Here the CDR3 DNA reads TGTGCCAGCAGTTTACTTCGCGCGAGAGGAGACACCGGGGAGCTGTTTTTT. This codes for CASSLLRARGDTGELFF.